This T cell receptor (beta chain) comes out of a study of OX40 agonist ivuxolimab in advanced cancers. About the study: One patient with hepatocellular carcinoma and two with cutaneous melanoma, three in all, had partial responses. Study results and caveats: Those patients achieving a partial response at 0.1-3.0 mg/kg showed among the lowest clonal expansion.

The ends lost 6 bases at V and 0 bases at J; junction bases unmatched: 17. The CDR3 totals 20 residues. Germline CDR1 reads LGHNA; CDR2 reads YNFKEQ. On this clone: Its antigen is undetermined.

Sequencing used immunoSEQ multiplex PCR; TCRdb keeps in-frame clones, though not all of them. Among tens of thousands of clones listed, more than 70% were seen once. The TCR sequence derives from an adult with an advanced solid tumor such as melanoma, head and neck, liver or kidney cancer. V usage is TRBV4-2 and J usage is TRBJ2-2, with 9 bases aligning to TRBD1. The material sequenced was CD4+ or CD8+ T cells sorted from blood, taken in a trial of the OX40 agonist ivuxolimab. Here the CDR3 reads CASSLMPTGQGRTNTGELFF. CDR3 in DNA: TGTGCCAGCAGTCTAATGCCGACGGGACAGGGCAGGACGAACACCGGGGAGCTGTTTTTT.